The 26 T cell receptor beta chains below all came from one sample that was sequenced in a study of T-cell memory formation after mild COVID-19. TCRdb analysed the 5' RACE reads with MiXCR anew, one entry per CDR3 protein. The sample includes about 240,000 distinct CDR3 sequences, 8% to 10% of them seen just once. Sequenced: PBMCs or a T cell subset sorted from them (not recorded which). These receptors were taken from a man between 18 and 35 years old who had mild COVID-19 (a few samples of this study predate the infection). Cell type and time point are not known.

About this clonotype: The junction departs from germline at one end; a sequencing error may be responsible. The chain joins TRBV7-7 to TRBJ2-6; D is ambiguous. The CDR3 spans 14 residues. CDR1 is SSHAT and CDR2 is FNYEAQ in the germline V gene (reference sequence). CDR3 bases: TGTGCTAGCAGCCCTATCTCTGGGGCCAACGTCCTGACTTTC. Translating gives CASSPISGANVLTF.

As DNA, the CDR3 is TGTGCCAGCGGATCGGGTATAGCGCCAGATACGCAGTATTTT. Residues: CASGSGIAPDTQYF. This rearrangement joins TRBV27 to TRBJ2-3; D is possibly TRBD2 (5 bases). V was pared by 8 bases and J by 4 bases, with 16 bases between. CDR3 length: 14 residues. Looked up from germline, CDR1 is MNHEY and CDR2 is SMNVEV (reference sequence).

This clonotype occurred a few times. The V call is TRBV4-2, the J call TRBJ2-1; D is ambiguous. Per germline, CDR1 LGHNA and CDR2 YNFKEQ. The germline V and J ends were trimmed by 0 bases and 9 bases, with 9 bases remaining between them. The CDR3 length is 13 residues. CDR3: CASSQESSGEQFF. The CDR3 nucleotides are TGTGCCAGCAGCCAAGAAAGTTCCGGTGAGCAGTTCTTC.

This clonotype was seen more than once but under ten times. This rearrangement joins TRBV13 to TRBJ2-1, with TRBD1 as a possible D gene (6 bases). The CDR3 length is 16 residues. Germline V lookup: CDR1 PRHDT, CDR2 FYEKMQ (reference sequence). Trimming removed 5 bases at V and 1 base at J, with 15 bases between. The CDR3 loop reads CASSPEIGGSYNEQFF. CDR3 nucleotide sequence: TGTGCCAGCAGCCCGGAGATAGGGGGTTCCTACAATGAGCAGTTCTTC.

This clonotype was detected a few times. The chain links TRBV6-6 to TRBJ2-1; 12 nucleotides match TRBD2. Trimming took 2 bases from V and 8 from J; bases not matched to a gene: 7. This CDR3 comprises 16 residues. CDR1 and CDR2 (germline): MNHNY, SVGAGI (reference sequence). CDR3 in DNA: TGTGCCAGCAGTTACCATAAGACTAGCGGGGGCTATGAGCAGTTCTTC. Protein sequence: CASSYHKTSGGYEQFF.

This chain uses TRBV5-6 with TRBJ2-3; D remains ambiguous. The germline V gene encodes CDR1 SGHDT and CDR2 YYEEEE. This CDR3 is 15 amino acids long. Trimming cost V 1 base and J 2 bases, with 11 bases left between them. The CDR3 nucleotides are TGTGCCAGCAGCTTGCAGGCAGGAAACACAGATACGCAGTATTTT. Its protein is CASSLQAGNTDTQYF.

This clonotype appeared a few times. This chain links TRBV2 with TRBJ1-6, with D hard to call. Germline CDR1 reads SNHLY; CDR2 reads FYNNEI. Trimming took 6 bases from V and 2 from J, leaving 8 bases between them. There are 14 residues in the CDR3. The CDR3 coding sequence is TGTGCCAGCAGGCCCGGGACCTATAATTCACCCCTCCACTTT. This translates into CASRPGTYNSPLHF.

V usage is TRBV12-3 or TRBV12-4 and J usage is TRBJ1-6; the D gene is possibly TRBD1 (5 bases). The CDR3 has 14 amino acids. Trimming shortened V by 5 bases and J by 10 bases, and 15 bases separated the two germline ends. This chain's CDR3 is CASSLGRGRSPLHF. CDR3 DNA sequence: TGTGCCAGCAGTCTCGGGAGGGGACGGTCACCCCTCCACTTT.

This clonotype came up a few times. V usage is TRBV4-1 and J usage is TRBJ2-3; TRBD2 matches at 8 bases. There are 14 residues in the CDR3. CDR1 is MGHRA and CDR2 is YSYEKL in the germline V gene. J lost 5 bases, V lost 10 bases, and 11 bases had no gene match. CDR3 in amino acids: CATRRSGGIDTQYF. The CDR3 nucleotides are TGCGCCACCAGACGGAGCGGGGGAATAGATACGCAGTATTTT.

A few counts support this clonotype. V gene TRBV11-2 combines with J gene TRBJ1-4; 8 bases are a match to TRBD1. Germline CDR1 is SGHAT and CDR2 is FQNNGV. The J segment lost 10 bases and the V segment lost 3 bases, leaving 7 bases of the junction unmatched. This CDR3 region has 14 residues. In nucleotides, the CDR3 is TGTGCCAGCAGCTTGGCGACAGGGGTTGGAAAACTGTTTTTT. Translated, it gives CASSLATGVGKLFF.

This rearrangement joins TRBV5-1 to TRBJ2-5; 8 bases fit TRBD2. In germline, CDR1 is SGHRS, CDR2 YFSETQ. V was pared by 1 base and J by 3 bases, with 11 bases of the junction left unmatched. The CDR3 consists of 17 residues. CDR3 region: CASSLRAAGDGEETQYF. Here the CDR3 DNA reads TGCGCCAGCAGCTTGAGGGCAGCGGGGGACGGAGAAGAGACCCAGTACTTC. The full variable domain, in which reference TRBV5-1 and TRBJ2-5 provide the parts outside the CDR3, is KAGVTQTPRYLIKTRGQQVTLSCSPISGHRSVSWYQQTPGQGLQFLFEYFSETQRNKGNFPGRFSGRQFSNSRSEMNVSTLELGDSALYLCASSLRAAGDGEETQYFGPGTRLLVL.

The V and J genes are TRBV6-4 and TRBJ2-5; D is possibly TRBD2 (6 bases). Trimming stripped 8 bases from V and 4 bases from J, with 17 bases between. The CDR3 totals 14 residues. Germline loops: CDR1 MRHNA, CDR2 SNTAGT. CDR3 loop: CASGDFSRRETQYF. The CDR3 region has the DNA TGTGCCAGCGGGGACTTTTCCCGCAGAGAGACCCAGTACTTC.

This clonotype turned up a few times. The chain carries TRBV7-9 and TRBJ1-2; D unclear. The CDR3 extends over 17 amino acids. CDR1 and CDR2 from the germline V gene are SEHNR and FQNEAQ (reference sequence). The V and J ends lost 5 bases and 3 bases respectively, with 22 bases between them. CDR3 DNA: TGTGCCAGCAGCCGGATGGTGGGTCGGGGTCGCGACTATGGCTACACCTTC. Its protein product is CASSRMVGRGRDYGYTF.

The CDR3, as DNA: TGTGCCAGTAGTATCGGTAATTCACCCCTCCACTTT. Amino acids: CASSIGNSPLHF. This chain connects TRBV19 to TRBJ1-6; D remains unclear. This CDR3 spans 12 amino acids. Looked up from germline, CDR1 is LNHDA and CDR2 is SQIVND (reference sequence). Trimming took off 3 bases at V and 6 bases at J, with 3 bases between the two ends.

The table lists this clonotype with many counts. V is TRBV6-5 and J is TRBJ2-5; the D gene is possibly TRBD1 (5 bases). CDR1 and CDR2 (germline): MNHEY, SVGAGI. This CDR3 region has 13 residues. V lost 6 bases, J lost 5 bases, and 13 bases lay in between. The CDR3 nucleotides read TGTGCCAGCAGGCTCGGGCCAGGGGAGACCCAGTACTTC. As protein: CASRLGPGETQYF.

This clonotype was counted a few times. This chain's CDR3 is CASSYVLAGMNEQFF. In nucleotides, the CDR3 is TGTGCCAGCAGTTACGTACTAGCGGGGATGAATGAGCAGTTCTTC. The chain couples TRBV6-2 or TRBV6-3 to TRBJ2-1; TRBD2 matches 10 bases. CDR3 length: 15 residues. The junction had 5 bases not matched to a gene; V was cut back by 2 bases and J by 7 bases. CDR1 and CDR2 from the germline V gene are MNHEY and SVGEGT.

The DNA for the CDR3 is TGTGCCAGCACCCCGGGGAACCCGAACACTGAAGCTTTCTTT. Translation: CASTPGNPNTEAFF. The chain combines TRBV12-3 or TRBV12-4 with TRBJ1-1; D unresolved. The CDR3 spans 14 residues. The ends were cut back, 7 bases at V and 1 base at J, with 13 bases in the middle.

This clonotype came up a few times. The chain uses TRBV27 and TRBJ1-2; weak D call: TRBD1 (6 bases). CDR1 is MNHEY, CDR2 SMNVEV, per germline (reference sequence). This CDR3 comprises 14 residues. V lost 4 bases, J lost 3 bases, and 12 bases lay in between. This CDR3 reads CASSWQGTDYGYTF. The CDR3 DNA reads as TGTGCCAGCAGTTGGCAGGGGACGGACTATGGCTACACCTTC.

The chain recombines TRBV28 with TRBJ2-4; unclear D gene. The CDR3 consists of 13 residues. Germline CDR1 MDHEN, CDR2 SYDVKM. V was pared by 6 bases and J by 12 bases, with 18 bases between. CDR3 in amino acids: CASSDLLSGDQYF. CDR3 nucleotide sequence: TGTGCCAGCAGCGACCTCCTTTCAGGCGATCAGTACTTC.

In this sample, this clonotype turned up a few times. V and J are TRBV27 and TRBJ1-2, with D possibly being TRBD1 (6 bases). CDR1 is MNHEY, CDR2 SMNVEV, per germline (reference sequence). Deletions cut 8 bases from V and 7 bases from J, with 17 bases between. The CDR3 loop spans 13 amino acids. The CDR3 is CASGKRDTAGYTF. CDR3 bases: TGTGCCAGCGGTAAGCGGGACACTGCTGGCTACACCTTC.

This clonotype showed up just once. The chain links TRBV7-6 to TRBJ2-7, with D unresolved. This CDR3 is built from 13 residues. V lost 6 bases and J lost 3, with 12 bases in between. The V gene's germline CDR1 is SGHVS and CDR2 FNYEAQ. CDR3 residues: CASSPFPGYEQYF. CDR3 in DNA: TGTGCCAGCAGTCCTTTTCCGGGCTACGAGCAGTACTTC.

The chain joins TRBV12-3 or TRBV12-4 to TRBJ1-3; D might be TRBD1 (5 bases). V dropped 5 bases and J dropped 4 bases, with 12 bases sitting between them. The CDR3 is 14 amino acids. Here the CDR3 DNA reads TGTGCCAGCAGTCCTTTGCAGGGAGGAAACACCATATATTTT. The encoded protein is CASSPLQGGNTIYF.

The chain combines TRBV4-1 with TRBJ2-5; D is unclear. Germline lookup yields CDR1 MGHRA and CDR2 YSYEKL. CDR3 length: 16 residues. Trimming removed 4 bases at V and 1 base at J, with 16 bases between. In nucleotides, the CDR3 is TGCGCCAGCAGCCGGGGTCCTTATGGCGGCCAAGAGACCCAGTACTTC. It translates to CASSRGPYGGQETQYF.

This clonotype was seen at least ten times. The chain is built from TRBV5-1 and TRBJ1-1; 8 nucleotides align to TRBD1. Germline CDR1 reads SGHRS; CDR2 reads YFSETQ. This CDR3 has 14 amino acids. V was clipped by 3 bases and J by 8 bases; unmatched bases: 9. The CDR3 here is CASSSGQGLSEAFF. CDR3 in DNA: TGCGCCAGCAGCTCCGGACAGGGACTTTCCGAAGCTTTCTTT.

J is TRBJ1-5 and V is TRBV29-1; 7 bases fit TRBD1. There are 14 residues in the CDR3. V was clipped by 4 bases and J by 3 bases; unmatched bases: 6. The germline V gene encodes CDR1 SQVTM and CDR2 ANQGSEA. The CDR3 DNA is TGCAGCGTTGTTTTTAGGGGGCCCAATCAGCCCCAGCATTTT. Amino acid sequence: CSVVFRGPNQPQHF.

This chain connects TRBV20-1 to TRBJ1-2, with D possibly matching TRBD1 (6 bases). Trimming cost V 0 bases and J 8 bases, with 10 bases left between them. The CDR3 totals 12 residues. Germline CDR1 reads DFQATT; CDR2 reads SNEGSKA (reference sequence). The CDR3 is CSARDTGGGYTF. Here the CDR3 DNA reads TGCAGTGCTAGAGATACGGGGGGCGGCTACACCTTC.